A selection of T cell receptor beta chains follows, all from one sample in a study of T cells after yellow fever vaccination. Each CDR3 protein gets one entry after TCRdb re-called the 5' RACE reads with MiXCR. Counted here are roughly 340,000 distinct CDR3 sequences, roughly 4.3% occurring once; the ten biggest clones make up roughly 24%. This specimen was PBMCs, taken 5 days after the yellow fever booster vaccination. All receptors come from a man younger than 30 who received the YFV17D yellow fever vaccine. The CDR3 runs from the conserved cysteine through the conserved F or W. Fields, in order: J gene, D gene, V gene, CDR3 protein. A D gene is named only where the DNA matches it firmly.

j_gene: TRBJ2-4; d_gene: -; v_gene: TRBV5-1; CDR3aa: CASSHDVAKNIQYF
j_gene: TRBJ2-6; d_gene: TRBD1; v_gene: TRBV7-2; CDR3aa: CASSLVMTGYLTF
j_gene: TRBJ1-6; d_gene: TRBD1; v_gene: TRBV27; CDR3aa: CASSFTTLGTGISYNSPLHF
j_gene: TRBJ1-3; d_gene: -; v_gene: TRBV7-9; CDR3aa: CASSPGPAPGNTIYF
j_gene: TRBJ2-7; d_gene: -; v_gene: TRBV7-2; CDR3aa: CASSLTVSSYEQYF
j_gene: TRBJ1-2; d_gene: -; v_gene: TRBV27; CDR3aa: CASSAAGYGYGYTF
j_gene: TRBJ2-3; d_gene: -; v_gene: TRBV24-1; CDR3aa: CATSVGVDTQYF
j_gene: TRBJ1-1; d_gene: -; v_gene: TRBV7-3; CDR3aa: CASSFSENTEAFF
j_gene: TRBJ2-7; d_gene: -; v_gene: TRBV20-1; CDR3aa: CSARSGTLGREQYF
j_gene: TRBJ1-2; d_gene: -; v_gene: TRBV18; CDR3aa: CASSPGDIFGYTF
j_gene: TRBJ2-2; d_gene: -; v_gene: TRBV7-8; CDR3aa: CASSLPLSWPGGVRNTGELFF
j_gene: TRBJ2-4; d_gene: -; v_gene: TRBV6-5; CDR3aa: CASSRGGMWGKNIQYF
j_gene: TRBJ2-7; d_gene: TRBD2; v_gene: TRBV3-1; CDR3aa: CASSLMPGLAYEQYF
j_gene: TRBJ2-5; d_gene: -; v_gene: TRBV7-2; CDR3aa: CASSLRMGGVEQETQYF